A selection of T cell receptor beta chains follows, all from one sample in a study of neoadjuvant anti-PD-1 for oral cavity cancer. Clones were read by immunoSEQ multiplex PCR, and TCRdb kept only the in-frame ones, dropping some. Counted here are roughly 15,000 clones, 60% to 85% occurring once; the ten biggest clones make up 3%. Sequenced here: PBMCs, sampled after nivolumab (anti-PD-1) treatment. The receptor source for this set is a person between 35 and 79 years old with oral cavity squamous cell carcinoma. The CDR3 runs from the conserved cysteine through the conserved F or W. Fields, in order: CDR3 length, J gene, clone size, D gene, V gene, CDR3 protein, CDR3 DNA. The D gene is left open where the match is weak. Part of the rows lack a size; the others show once, few, many or a class for expanded clones.

len: 20
j_gene: TRBJ2-3
abundance: .
d_gene: TRBD2
v_gene: TRBV9
CDR3aa: CASSVAPQGTGTSGRDTQYF
CDR3nt: TGTGCCAGCAGCGTAGCTCCCCAAGGAACCGGGACTAGCGGGAGAGATACGCAGTATTTT

len: 15
j_gene: TRBJ1-3
abundance: .
d_gene: .
v_gene: TRBV25-1
CDR3aa: CASGLGGLSGNTIYF
CDR3nt: TGTGCCAGCGGCTTGGGGGGACTCTCTGGAAACACCATATATTTT

len: 14
j_gene: TRBJ2-3
abundance: .
d_gene: .
v_gene: TRBV5-1
CDR3aa: CASSAQETTDTQYF
CDR3nt: TGCGCCAGCAGCGCCCAGGAGACCACAGATACGCAGTATTTT

len: 17
j_gene: TRBJ2-1
abundance: .
d_gene: TRBD2
v_gene: TRBV30
CDR3aa: CAWDVLLTSGAGNEQFF
CDR3nt: TGTGCCTGGGATGTACTATTGACTAGCGGGGCCGGCAATGAGCAGTTCTTC

len: 15
j_gene: TRBJ2-1
abundance: .
d_gene: .
v_gene: TRBV27
CDR3aa: CASSPRLGSYNEQFF
CDR3nt: TGTGCCAGCAGTCCCCGACTGGGCTCCTACAATGAGCAGTTCTTC

len: 13
j_gene: TRBJ2-7
abundance: .
d_gene: .
v_gene: TRBV30
CDR3aa: CAWSARTPPEQYF
CDR3nt: TGTGCCTGGAGTGCACGTACTCCACCCGAGCAGTACTTC

len: 13
j_gene: TRBJ2-2
abundance: .
d_gene: .
v_gene: TRBV25-1
CDR3aa: CASSDGEPGELFF
CDR3nt: TGTGCCAGCAGTGATGGGGAGCCCGGGGAGCTGTTTTTT

len: 17
j_gene: TRBJ2-7
abundance: .
d_gene: TRBD1
v_gene: TRBV30
CDR3aa: CAWSVHGQGPDSYEQYF
CDR3nt: TGTGCCTGGAGTGTACACGGACAGGGACCTGATTCCTACGAGCAGTACTTC

len: 13
j_gene: TRBJ2-5
abundance: once
d_gene: .
v_gene: TRBV5-1
CDR3aa: CASSIHVQETQYF
CDR3nt: TGCGCCAGCAGTATACATGTTCAAGAGACCCAGTACTTC

len: 14
j_gene: TRBJ1-2
abundance: .
d_gene: .
v_gene: TRBV5-1
CDR3aa: CASSLAGLSYGYTF
CDR3nt: TGCGCCAGCAGCTTGGCCGGGCTTTCCTATGGCTACACCTTC

len: 15
j_gene: TRBJ2-1
abundance: few
d_gene: TRBD1
v_gene: TRBV2
CDR3aa: CASSAGTVYPGEQFF
CDR3nt: TGTGCCAGCAGTGCCGGGACAGTTTATCCTGGTGAGCAGTTCTTC

len: 14
j_gene: TRBJ2-2
abundance: .
d_gene: .
v_gene: TRBV2
CDR3aa: CASKLGHSGWELFF
CDR3nt: TGTGCCAGCAAACTCGGACACAGTGGATGGGAGCTGTTTTTT

len: 17
j_gene: TRBJ2-4
abundance: .
d_gene: .
v_gene: TRBV2
CDR3aa: CASSVVAGLGTKNIQYF
CDR3nt: TGTGCCAGCAGTGTGGTGGCAGGGTTGGGGACCAAAAACATTCAGTACTTC

len: 16
j_gene: TRBJ2-2
abundance: .
d_gene: TRBD2
v_gene: TRBV19
CDR3aa: CASSIAASGGTGELFF
CDR3nt: TGTGCCAGTAGTATCGCGGCTAGCGGGGGCACCGGGGAGCTGTTTTTT

len: 15
j_gene: TRBJ2-3
abundance: .
d_gene: TRBD2
v_gene: TRBV10-3
CDR3aa: CAITASGRFGDTQYF
CDR3nt: TGTGCCATCACCGCTAGCGGGAGGTTCGGAGATACGCAGTATTTT

len: 14
j_gene: TRBJ1-2
abundance: .
d_gene: .
v_gene: TRBV28
CDR3aa: CASSLGGLDYGYTF
CDR3nt: TGTGCCAGCAGTTTGGGGGGGCTCGACTATGGCTACACCTTC

len: 17
j_gene: TRBJ2-3
abundance: .
d_gene: TRBD2
v_gene: TRBV5-1
CDR3aa: CASSLGIAGRFTDTQYF
CDR3nt: TGCGCCAGCAGCTTGGGAATAGCGGGGCGATTCACAGATACGCAGTATTTT

len: 17
j_gene: TRBJ1-3
abundance: .
d_gene: .
v_gene: TRBV11-2
CDR3aa: CASSLVWRGASGNTIYF
CDR3nt: TGTGCCAGCAGCTTAGTGTGGCGGGGCGCCTCTGGAAACACCATATATTTT

len: 16
j_gene: TRBJ2-4
abundance: .
d_gene: .
v_gene: TRBV19
CDR3aa: CASSIMAPGAKNIQYF
CDR3nt: TGTGCCAGTAGTATAATGGCCCCGGGTGCCAAAAACATTCAGTACTTC

len: 14
j_gene: TRBJ1-2
abundance: .
d_gene: TRBD1
v_gene: TRBV10-3
CDR3aa: CAISEPQGAAGYTF
CDR3nt: TGTGCCATCAGTGAGCCACAGGGGGCGGCTGGCTACACCTTC

len: 13
j_gene: TRBJ1-1
abundance: .
d_gene: .
v_gene: TRBV7-9
CDR3aa: CASSALRGTEAFF
CDR3nt: TGTGCCAGCAGCGCCCTGCGTGGGACTGAAGCTTTCTTT

len: 15
j_gene: TRBJ2-1
abundance: once
d_gene: TRBD2
v_gene: TRBV25-1
CDR3aa: CATGASGRSYNEQFF
CDR3nt: TGTGCCACCGGTGCAAGCGGGAGGTCCTACAATGAGCAGTTCTTC

len: 18
j_gene: TRBJ2-7
abundance: few
d_gene: TRBD1
v_gene: TRBV10-1
CDR3aa: CASSESVLEGTGAYEQYF
CDR3nt: TGCGCCAGCAGTGAGTCGGTTCTCGAAGGGACAGGGGCCTACGAGCAGTACTTC

len: 13
j_gene: TRBJ2-7
abundance: few
d_gene: TRBD1
v_gene: TRBV19
CDR3aa: CASSMGTGDEQYF
CDR3nt: TGTGCCAGTAGTATGGGGACAGGTGACGAGCAGTACTTC

len: 15
j_gene: TRBJ2-3
abundance: few
d_gene: TRBD1
v_gene: TRBV10-1
CDR3aa: CASSDGTGGANTQYF
CDR3nt: TGCGCCAGCAGCGACGGGACAGGGGGCGCAAATACGCAGTATTTT

len: 12
j_gene: TRBJ2-5
abundance: .
d_gene: .
v_gene: TRBV7-9
CDR3aa: CASMGGAETQYF
CDR3nt: TGTGCCAGCATGGGGGGCGCAGAGACCCAGTACTTC

len: 13
j_gene: TRBJ2-7
abundance: .
d_gene: TRBD1
v_gene: TRBV7-3
CDR3aa: CASPWAGGHEQYF
CDR3nt: TGTGCCAGCCCTTGGGCAGGGGGCCACGAGCAGTACTTC